Below are 16 T cell receptor beta chains sequenced from a single sample in a study of blood T cell repertoires in COVID-19. Libraries were prepared by immunoSEQ multiplex PCR; TCRdb keeps only in-frame clonotypes and omits some of them. In the table there are over 350,000 clones, 88% of which are singletons. Sequencing was carried out using PBMCs or T cells enriched from blood (not recorded which). These TCRs come from a woman between 25 and 40 years old with acute COVID-19.

The chain employs TRBV6-5 and TRBJ2-5; 8 bases are a match to TRBD2. With 7 bases clipped from V and 5 bases from J, the junction kept 12 bases outside the gene matches. Germline assignment: CDR1 MNHEY and CDR2 SVGAGI. This CDR3 has 15 amino acids. CDR3 in amino acids: CASTRDVAGRETQYF. The DNA of the CDR3 is TGTGCCAGCACGCGGGATGTAGCGGGGCGGGAGACCCAGTACTTC.

The chain uses TRBV3-1 (or the pseudogene TRBV3-2) and TRBJ1-6; no clear D. V was clipped by 2 bases and J by 9 bases, with 8 bases between them. The CDR3 totals 13 residues. Germline V gene sequence: CDR1 LGHDT, CDR2 YNNKEL (reference sequence). Here the CDR3 DNA reads TGTGCCAGCAGCCAAATGACACTTTCACCCCTCCACTTT. It yields the protein CASSQMTLSPLHF.

The genes are TRBV28 and TRBJ1-2, with TRBD1 matching over 9 bases. The CDR3 loop spans 15 amino acids. V lost 6 bases, J lost 7 bases, and 12 bases stayed unmatched. Germline lookup yields CDR1 MDHEN and CDR2 SYDVKM. As DNA, the CDR3 is TGTGCCAGCAGAGTCCCGGGACAGGGTTGGGTTGGCTACACCTTC. It encodes CASRVPGQGWVGYTF.

This rearrangement joins TRBV10-2 to TRBJ1-5; unclear D gene. There are 11 residues in the CDR3. Trimming took 0 bases from V and 11 from J, leaving 5 bases between them. Germline CDR1 and CDR2: WSHSY and SAAADI. DNA for the CDR3: TGCGCCAGCAGTGAGTCTTCGGCCCAGCATTTT. It specifies CASSESSAQHF.

This chain uses TRBV4-1 with TRBJ1-2; 10 bases map to TRBD1. Trimming at V came to 3 bases and at J to 8 bases, leaving 3 bases not matched to a gene. The CDR3 runs 13 residues. CDR1 is MGHRA and CDR2 is YSYEKL in the germline V gene. The CDR3 loop reads CASSQWDRGGYTF. The DNA of the CDR3 is TGCGCCAGCAGCCAGTGGGACAGGGGAGGCTACACCTTC.

With regard to this clone: In the same sample, other DNA sequences code for this CDR3. V usage is TRBV19 and J usage is TRBJ1-1; possible D gene TRBD1, 6 bases. The V end lost 6 bases, the J end lost 5 bases, and 16 bases lay between the germline ends. This CDR3 is 14 amino acids long. CDR1 and CDR2 from the germline V gene are LNHDA and SQIVND (reference sequence). The CDR3 is CASSFSGGGTEAFF. In DNA, the CDR3 is TGTGCCAGTAGCTTCTCTGGGGGCGGGACTGAAGCTTTCTTT.

J is TRBJ2-3 and V is TRBV7-9; 12 positions match TRBD1. Germline V gene lookup returns CDR1 SEHNR and CDR2 FQNEAQ (reference sequence). J was trimmed by 6 bases and V by 5 bases; bases with no gene match: 9. The CDR3 extends over 16 amino acids. For the CDR3, the DNA is TGTGCCAGCAGCCCCCGGGACAGGGGGCTTACGGATACGCAGTATTTT. Residues: CASSPRDRGLTDTQYF.

The rearrangement uses TRBV6-5 and TRBJ2-7; tentatively, D is TRBD2 (6 bases). CDR3 length: 15 amino acids. Between the trimmed V and J ends, which lost 0 bases and 3 bases, there was a span of 12 bases. CDR1 and CDR2 (germline): MNHEY, SVGAGI. The CDR3 is CASSYSWRGSYEQYF. CDR3 sequence (DNA): TGTGCCAGCAGTTACTCTTGGCGGGGAAGCTACGAGCAGTACTTC.

CDR3 nucleotide sequence: TGTGCCTGGAGTGTTGGGAGAAACTTTGCTAATGAAAAACTGTTTTTT. Its translation: CAWSVGRNFANEKLFF. This chain joins TRBV30 and TRBJ1-4; no firm D call. CDR3 length equals 16 residues. Germline V lookup: CDR1 GTSNPN, CDR2 SVGIG (reference sequence). V was pared by 0 bases and J by 3 bases, with 14 bases between. The variable domain in full, completed from reference TRBV30 and TRBJ1-4, reads SQTIHQWPATLVQPVGSPLSLECTVEGTSNPNLYWYRQAAGRGLQLLFYSVGIGQISSEVPQNLSASRPQDRQFILSSKKLLLSDSGFYLCAWSVGRNFANEKLFFGSGTQLSVL.

The gene calls are TRBV24-1 and TRBJ1-5; weak D call: TRBD1 (6 bases). Trimming cost V 12 bases and J 6 bases, with 20 bases left between them. The CDR3 length is 14 residues. CDR1 is KGHDR and CDR2 is SFDVKD in the germline V gene. For the CDR3, the DNA is TGTGCCCCTGGTGGGGTGGGGGCAGGTCAGCCCCAGCATTTT. Amino acids: CAPGGVGAGQPQHF.

For the CDR3, the DNA is TGTGCCAGCAGCGGCGACTGGAGGACGGGTAGAGGCTACACCTTC. The encoded protein is CASSGDWRTGRGYTF. The chain combines TRBV7-2 with TRBJ1-2; unclear D gene. The CDR3 has 15 amino acids. Germline CDR1 SGHTA, CDR2 FQGNSA. V was shortened by 5 bases and J by 8 bases, with 21 bases between the two germline ends.

The chain employs TRBV27 and TRBJ1-6; unclear D gene. V lost 6 bases to trimming and J lost 11 bases, with 17 bases between them. The CDR3 is made up of 14 amino acids. The germline gives CDR1 MNHEY, CDR2 SMNVEV (reference sequence). CDR3 nucleotide sequence: TGTGCCAGCAGCTTGACAACGCGGGATACACCCCTCCACTTT. This translates into CASSLTTRDTPLHF.

The chain combines TRBV7-2 with TRBJ1-1; a possible D gene is TRBD1 (6 bases). Germline V lookup: CDR1 SGHTA, CDR2 FQGNSA. The CDR3 is made up of 16 amino acids. Trimming stripped 0 bases from V and 4 bases from J, with 15 bases between. CDR3 coding DNA: TGTGCCAGCAGCTTAGCCGCCCAGGGGTCGAGCACTGAAGCTTTCTTT. This translates into CASSLAAQGSSTEAFF.

The chain couples TRBV7-2 to TRBJ1-6, with D hard to call. The V gene's germline CDR1 is SGHTA and CDR2 FQGNSA. The CDR3 consists of 14 residues. V was cut by 0 bases and J by 9 bases, with 9 bases left in between. CDR3 nucleotides: TGTGCCAGCAGCTTAGCGTCCATTTCTTCACCCCTCCACTTT. It yields the protein CASSLASISSPLHF.

This chain links TRBV6-5 with TRBJ2-3; a weak D match, TRBD2 (7 bases). Germline V gene sequence: CDR1 MNHEY, CDR2 SVGAGI. This CDR3 region has 12 residues. V was shortened by 6 bases and J by 14 bases, with 18 bases between the two germline ends. CDR3 protein: CASRPGGFYWYF. Here the CDR3 DNA reads TGTGCCAGCAGGCCGGGGGGCTTCTATTGGTATTTT.

This chain joins TRBV9 and TRBJ2-7; tentative D call: TRBD1 (7 bases). This CDR3 contains 14 residues. With 2 bases removed from V and 1 base from J, the gap between germline ends came to 10 bases. Germline V lookup: CDR1 SGDLS, CDR2 YYNGEE. The CDR3, as DNA: TGTGCCAGCAGCGTGACAGGGAGGTCCTACGAGCAGTACTTC. It encodes CASSVTGRSYEQYF.